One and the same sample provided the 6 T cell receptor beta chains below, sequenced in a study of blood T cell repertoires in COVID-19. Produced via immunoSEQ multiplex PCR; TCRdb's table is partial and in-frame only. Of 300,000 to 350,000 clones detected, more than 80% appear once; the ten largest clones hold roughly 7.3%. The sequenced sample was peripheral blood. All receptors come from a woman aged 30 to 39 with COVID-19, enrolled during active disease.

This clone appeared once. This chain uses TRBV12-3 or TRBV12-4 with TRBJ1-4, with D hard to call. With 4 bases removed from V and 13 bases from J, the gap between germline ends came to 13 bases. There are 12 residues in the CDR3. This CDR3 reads CASSWAAGRLFF. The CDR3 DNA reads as TGTGCCAGCAGTTGGGCCGCGGGTCGACTGTTTTTT.

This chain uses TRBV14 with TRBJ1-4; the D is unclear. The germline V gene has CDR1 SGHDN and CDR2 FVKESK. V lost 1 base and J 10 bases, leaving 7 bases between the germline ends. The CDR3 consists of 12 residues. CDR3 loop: CASSQVSGKLFF. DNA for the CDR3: TGTGCCAGCAGCCAAGTGTCAGGAAAACTGTTTTTT.

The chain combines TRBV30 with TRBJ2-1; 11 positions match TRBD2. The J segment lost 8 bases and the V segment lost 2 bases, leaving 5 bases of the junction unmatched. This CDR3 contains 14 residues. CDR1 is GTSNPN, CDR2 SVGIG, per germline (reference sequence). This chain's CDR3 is CAWSRLAGRDEQFF. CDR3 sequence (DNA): TGTGCCTGGAGTAGACTAGCGGGAAGGGATGAGCAGTTCTTC.

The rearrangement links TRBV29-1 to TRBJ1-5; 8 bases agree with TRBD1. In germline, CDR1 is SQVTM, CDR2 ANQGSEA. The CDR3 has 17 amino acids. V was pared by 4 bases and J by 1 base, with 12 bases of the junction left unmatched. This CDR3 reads CSVGGSGQGGSNQPQHF. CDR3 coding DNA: TGCAGCGTTGGTGGATCCGGACAGGGCGGAAGCAATCAGCCCCAGCATTTT.

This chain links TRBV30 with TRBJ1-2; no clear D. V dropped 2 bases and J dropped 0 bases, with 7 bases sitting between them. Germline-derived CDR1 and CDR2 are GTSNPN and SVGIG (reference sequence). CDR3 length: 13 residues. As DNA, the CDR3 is TGTGCCTGGAGTTCAGGTGCTAACTATGGCTACACCTTC. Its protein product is CAWSSGANYGYTF.

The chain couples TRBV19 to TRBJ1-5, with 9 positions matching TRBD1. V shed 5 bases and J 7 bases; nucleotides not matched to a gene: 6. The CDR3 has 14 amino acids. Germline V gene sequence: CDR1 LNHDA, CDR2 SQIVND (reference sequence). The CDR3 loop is CASSRDRVVQPQHF. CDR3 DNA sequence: TGTGCCAGTAGTCGGGACAGGGTTGTCCAGCCCCAGCATTTT.